These 8 T cell receptor beta chains share one sample of origin, sequenced in a study of molecular identifiers for immune sequencing clone quantification. TCRdb passed the PCR reads through MiXCR, listing each CDR3 protein once. The repertoire includes about 640,000 distinct CDR3 sequences, 15% to 20% of them detected once, and 0.85% to 0.9% sits in the top ten. The material sequenced was naive CD8+ T cells from blood, with Jurkat cell RNA spiked in. Subset noted: FACS-sorted CD8+CD4-CCR7+CD45RA+ naive T cells. The receptors were gathered from a human donor in good health. Some libraries in this study had Jurkat cell RNA spiked in.

Turning to this clonotype: This may come from a read error, since a much larger clone is one base off. The chain couples TRBV6-2 or TRBV6-3 to TRBJ2-7, with TRBD1 matching over 9 bases. This CDR3 has 15 amino acids. Looked up from germline, CDR1 is MNHEY and CDR2 is SVGEGT. The CDR3 region is CASSYSKDRGYGQYF. CDR3 nucleotides: TGTGCCAGCAGTTACTCGAAGGACAGGGGCTACGGGCAGTACTTC.

This clonotype was observed many times. The chain links TRBV6-5 to TRBJ1-5; tentative D call: TRBD1 (6 bases). This CDR3 spans 14 amino acids. The germline CDR1 and CDR2 sequences are MNHEY and SVGAGI. V dropped 2 bases and J dropped 4 bases, with 9 bases sitting between them. The CDR3 reads CASSYEGVNQPQHF. The DNA for the CDR3 is TGTGCCAGCAGTTACGAGGGGGTGAATCAGCCCCAGCATTTT.

This clonotype was recorded many times. The rearrangement uses TRBV27 and TRBJ2-5; TRBD1 agrees at 7 bases. This CDR3 is 14 amino acids long. V trimming: 6 bases; J trimming: 6 bases; junction bases outside the gene matches: 10. CDR1 is MNHEY, CDR2 SMNVEV, per germline (reference sequence). The CDR3 region has the DNA TGTGCCAGCAGCCCCGGACAGGTCGGACAGACCCAGTACTTC. Translated: CASSPGQVGQTQYF.

As regards this clonotype: One base away lies a much larger clone, so this may be a sequencing read error. This chain connects TRBV4-3 to TRBJ1-1; no definite D call. The CDR3 totals 15 residues. Germline CDR1 reads LGHNA; CDR2 reads YSLEER. The CDR3 DNA reads TGCGCCAGCAGCCAAGTGTTGGAGGCGAACACTGGAGCTTTCTTT. Translating gives CASSQVLEANTGAFF.

In regard to this clonotype: A much larger clone differs from this one at a single base, so this may be a read error. V usage is TRBV6-1 and J usage is TRBJ2-6; TRBD2 is a possible D gene (6 bases). From germline, CDR1 is MNHNS and CDR2 SASEGT. The CDR3 has 15 residues. The V end lost 7 bases, the J end lost 3 bases, and 13 bases lay between the germline ends. The CDR3 bases are TGTGCCAGCACGGAGGGTGAACTTGGGGCCAACGTCCTGACTTTC. Translation gives CASTEGELGANVLTF.

This clonotype has only a few counts. The rearrangement links TRBV27 to TRBJ1-6; TRBD1 matches 7 bases. This CDR3 comprises 15 residues. V dropped 0 bases and J dropped 9; count of bases not matched to a gene: 5. Germline lookup yields CDR1 MNHEY and CDR2 SMNVEV (reference sequence). The CDR3 DNA reads as TGTGCCAGCAGTTTATCATTGGCAGGGGGTTCACCCCTCCACTTT. Its protein is CASSLSLAGGSPLHF.

In its sample, this clonotype was seen many times. The V and J genes are TRBV4-1 and TRBJ2-7; TRBD1 agrees at 7 bases. J lost 7 bases, V lost 3 bases, and 12 bases had no gene match. The CDR3 has 15 amino acids. CDR1 is MGHRA and CDR2 is YSYEKL in the germline V gene. The CDR3 region has the DNA TGCGCCAGCAGCCACCGACAGGGAGAACTGAGGGAGCAGTACTTC. It specifies CASSHRQGELREQYF.

As to this clonotype: This sequence may be a read error, since a much larger clone differs from it by one base. J is TRBJ2-7 and V is TRBV20-1; perhaps TRBD1 as D (6 bases). CDR1 is DFQATT and CDR2 is SNEGSKA in the germline V gene (reference sequence). This CDR3 contains 14 residues. CDR3 amino acids: CGAFSGVYSYEQYF. The CDR3 DNA is TGCGGTGCTTTTTCAGGGGTTTACTCCTACGAGCAGTACTTC.